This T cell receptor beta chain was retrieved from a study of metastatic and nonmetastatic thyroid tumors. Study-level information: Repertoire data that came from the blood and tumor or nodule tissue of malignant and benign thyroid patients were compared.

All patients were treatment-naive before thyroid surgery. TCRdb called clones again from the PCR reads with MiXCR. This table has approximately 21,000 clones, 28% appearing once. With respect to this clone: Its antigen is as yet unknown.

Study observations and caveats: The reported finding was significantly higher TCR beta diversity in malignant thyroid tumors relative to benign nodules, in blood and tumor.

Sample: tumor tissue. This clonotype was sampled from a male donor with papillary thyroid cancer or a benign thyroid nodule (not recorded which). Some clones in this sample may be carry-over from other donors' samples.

The CDR3: CASSLEATRGNTEAFF. In DNA form, the CDR3 reads TGTGCCAGCAGTTTAGAGGCCACTAGGGGGAACACTGAAGCTTTCTTT. This chain uses TRBV28 with TRBJ1-1, with D possibly matching TRBD1 (5 bases). CDR3 length: 16 residues. Per germline, CDR1 MDHEN and CDR2 SYDVKM. Trimming pared 2 bases from V and 1 base from J, leaving 14 bases between.